These T cell receptor beta chains were read from a single sample in a study of technical replicates of blood from a handful of donors. TCRdb's copy holds only in-frame clones and misses some; the assay was immunoSEQ multiplex PCR. The table has 75,000 to 100,000 clones, about 93% seen once. Sequencing input: T cells isolated from PBMCs. These receptors were collected from a human donor in good health. The CDR3 runs from the conserved cysteine through the conserved F or W. D genes are given only for firm matches. For some rows the clone size is stated as once, few or many, or as a class when expanded; others skip it.

clone_size d_call j_call v_call cdr3_nt cdr3_aa
NA TRBD1 TRBJ1-1 TRBV28 TGTGCCAGCAGTGGGAGGGACAGGGGGTACACTGAAGCTTTCTTT CASSGRDRGYTEAFF
NA NA TRBJ2-7 TRBV10-3 TGTGCCATCAGTGCAAGTGTTGGACCGGGGAGCAGCGAGCAGTACTTC CAISASVGPGSSEQYF
NA TRBD1 TRBJ2-5 TRBV7-9 TGTGCCAGCAGCCGGGACAGGAGCCAAGAGACCCAGTACTTC CASSRDRSQETQYF
NA NA TRBJ1-5 TRBV4-1 TGCGCCAGCAGTCCCCAGGGCCAAAGCAATCAGCCCCAGCATTTT CASSPQGQSNQPQHF
NA NA TRBJ1-5 TRBV27 TGTGCCGGGGGGGGGTGGAGGCCCCAGCATTTT CAGGGWRPQHF
NA NA TRBJ1-2 TRBV6-4 TGTGCCAGCAGTGACTCGGGGGGATCTAACTATGGCTACACCTTC CASSDSGGSNYGYTF
NA TRBD1 TRBJ2-3 TRBV6-1 TGTGCTTCTTCGGGACAGGGAACAGATACGCAGTATTTT CASSGQGTDTQYF
NA TRBD2 TRBJ2-1 TRBV5-1 TGCGCCAGCAGCTTGGGGGGGGGAGGATACAATGAGCAGTTCTTC CASSLGGGGYNEQFF
NA NA TRBJ2-1 TRBV5-4 TGTGCCAGCAGCTTGGGGGAGGGGGTTGAGCAGTTCTTC CASSLGEGVEQFF
once NA TRBJ1-5 TRBV6-5 TGTGCCAGCAGCGACATTAGCAATCAGCCCCAGCATTTT CASSDISNQPQHF
NA TRBD1 TRBJ1-1 TRBV4-1 TGCGCCAGCAGCCATCTGACAGGGCAGGGTATCACTGAAGCTTTCTTT CASSHLTGQGITEAFF
NA TRBD2 TRBJ2-7 TRBV4-2 TGTGCCAGCAGCCAAGAGATAACTAGCGGGAGTCGCGAGCAGTACTTC CASSQEITSGSREQYF
few TRBD1 TRBJ1-2 TRBV5-1 TGCGCCAGCAGCACCACAGGGGAGTGGTATGGCTACACCTTC CASSTTGEWYGYTF
once NA TRBJ2-5 TRBV19 TGTGCCAGTAGTGCCAAACTAGGTTGGGAGACCCAGTACTTC CASSAKLGWETQYF
NA NA TRBJ1-5 TRBV2 TGTGCCAGCGCCTGGACTCTCAATCAGCCCCAGCATTTT CASAWTLNQPQHF
NA TRBD2 TRBJ2-5 TRBV5-1 TGCGCCAGCGGGGGTGGTAGCGGGAGACAAGAGACCCAGTACTTC CASGGGSGRQETQYF
NA NA TRBJ1-2 TRBV14 TGTGCCAGCAGCCAATTGGACGGGAGAGCTATCTATGGCTACACCTTC CASSQLDGRAIYGYTF
NA NA TRBJ2-7 TRBV7-6 TGTGCCAGCAGCTTGGGGGAGGCAGGCCCGTACGAGCAGTACTTC CASSLGEAGPYEQYF
NA NA TRBJ1-2 TRBV6-5 TGTGCCAGCAGTACAGAGCAAAGCTATGGCTACACCTTC CASSTEQSYGYTF
NA NA TRBJ1-2 TRBV6-5 TGTGCCAGCAGTTACTCGACAGTTTATGGCTACACCTTC CASSYSTVYGYTF
NA NA TRBJ1-1 TRBV2 TGTGCCAGCCGACGAGGCACTGAAGCTTTCTTT CASRRGTEAFF
NA NA TRBJ2-7 TRBV6-5 TGTGCCAGCACGGGGTACGAGAAGCAGTACTTC CASTGYEKQYF
once TRBD2 TRBJ2-1 TRBV29-1 TGCAGCGTCGGACTAGTTGACGGTGAGCAGTTCTTC CSVGLVDGEQFF
NA TRBD2 TRBJ2-1 TRBV6-5 TGTGCCAGCAGTGCCCTAGCGGGGACTTACAATGAGCAGTTCTTC CASSALAGTYNEQFF
once TRBD1 TRBJ2-7 TRBV4-1 TGCGCCAGCAGCCTAGAACCAGGACAGGCTAGAGAGCAGTACTTC CASSLEPGQAREQYF
NA TRBD1 TRBJ2-1 TRBV5-6 TGTGCCAGCAGCTTGGGGGGTGTTGGACAGGGGGCGATGGATGAGCAGTTCTTC CASSLGGVGQGAMDEQFF
NA NA TRBJ2-4 TRBV5-1 TGCGCCAGCAGCTTGTACGAATCCCGGTCAACAAACATTCAGTACTTC CASSLYESRSTNIQYF
NA TRBD2 TRBJ2-7 TRBV9 TGTGCCAGCAGCGGTGACGGGACTAGCGAGCAGTACTTC CASSGDGTSEQYF